This T cell receptor beta chain was obtained from a study of human T cells and chemical hapten exposure. Study-level background: Alopecia areata, totalis and universalis patients, mostly female, were included. Study results and limitations: TCRs whose frequency exceeded 1 in 1000 remained the same following DPC sensitization.

This clonotype was detected only a few times. Its target is not known. Original methodology: Per-sample TCR counts ranged from roughly 20,000 to 700,000, median roughly 96,000. TCRdb reprocessed the RACE reads via MiXCR and lists one record per CDR3 protein. TCRdb, not the authors, supplied the V and J calls. This table has 100,000 to 150,000 distinct CDR3 sequences, about 13% appearing once. Germline V gene data show CDR1 as DFQATT and CDR2 as SNEGSKA (reference sequence). The CDR3 covers 14 residues. The V end lost 6 bases, the J end lost 2 bases, and 11 bases lay between the germline ends. The time point here: patch test 1, 2 weeks after DPC sensitization. Regarding treatment: therapeutic diphenylcyclopropenone sensitization with weekly scalp DPC.

The TCR was taken from a man between 18 and 35 years old with alopecia areata. Some clones in this sample may be carry-over from other donors' samples. Sequencing was performed on whole blood, taken in connection with sensitization to the hapten diphenylcyclopropenone (DPC). The J gene is TRBJ2-6, the V gene TRBV20-1, with unresolved D. This chain's CDR3 is CSAEVPAGANVLTF. The CDR3 DNA follows: TGCAGTGCGGAAGTCCCTGCTGGGGCCAACGTCCTGACTTTC.